This is a list of T cell receptor beta chains from one sample in a study of cytomegalovirus exposure and HLA in healthy donors. Here immunoSEQ multiplex PCR was the method, and the copy in TCRdb shows in-frame clones only, minus some. There are about 150,000 clones in the sample; roughly 79% occur only once, and more than 1.1% lies in the top ten. Sequenced: PBMCs. The receptors here all came from a woman in her thirties or forties in good health and CMV-seronegative. Each CDR3 is given with its conserved first and last residue. A D gene is named only where the DNA matches it firmly. Clone size is shown for a subset of rows, as once, few, many or a class of expanded clone.

D gene	clone size	V gene	J gene	CDR3 DNA	CDR3 protein
TRBD2	.	TRBV2	TRBJ2-3	TGTGCCAGCAACCGACTAGCGGGGGGGCTGGATACGCAGTATTTT	CASNRLAGGLDTQYF
TRBD1	.	TRBV27	TRBJ1-5	TGTGCCGTCGGAGGGGGCACTGGCAATCAGCCCCAGCATTTT	CAVGGGTGNQPQHF
.	few	TRBV7-9	TRBJ1-1	TGTGCCAGCAGCTTAGGGGGGGGGATGAACACTGAAGCTTTCTTT	CASSLGGGMNTEAFF
TRBD2	once	TRBV10-1	TRBJ2-1	TGCGCCAGCAGTGAGTGGTCTAGCGGGGGCAATGAGCAGTTCTTC	CASSEWSSGGNEQFF
.	once	TRBV5-4	TRBJ2-4	TGTGCCAGCAGCCCCGGCCAGCGGAAAGACAAAAACATTCAGTACTTC	CASSPGQRKDKNIQYF
TRBD1	.	TRBV18	TRBJ2-7	TGTGCCAGCTCACCACAGGGGGCCCACGAGCAGTACTTC	CASSPQGAHEQYF
TRBD1	.	TRBV28	TRBJ1-5	TGTGCCAGCAGTGATAGACAGGGCAGTCAGCCCCAGCATTTT	CASSDRQGSQPQHF
.	few	TRBV7-2	TRBJ1-2	TGTGCCAGCAGCTTGGTCGCCGGGGGTGGCTACACCTTC	CASSLVAGGGYTF
.	.	TRBV27	TRBJ2-7	TGTGCCAGCATCCGGACAGTCGGAACCTACGAGCAGTACTTC	CASIRTVGTYEQYF
.	.	TRBV7-2	TRBJ1-5	TGTGCCAGCAGCTTTTGGGCGGGGGATCAGCCCCAGCATTTT	CASSFWAGDQPQHF
TRBD2	.	TRBV6-5	TRBJ2-7	TGTGCCAGCAGTTACACCCGGGAGGGCTACGAGCAGTACTTC	CASSYTREGYEQYF
.	.	TRBV9	TRBJ1-2	TGTGCCAGCAGCGTAGCGCAGGATTTCTATGGCTACACCTTC	CASSVAQDFYGYTF
TRBD1	.	TRBV12-5	TRBJ1-2	TGTGCTAGTGGGCGGGACAGGGGGTATGGCTACACCTTC	CASGRDRGYGYTF
.	.	TRBV6-5	TRBJ2-3	TGTGCCAGCAGTTACCCGGGAGCCACAGATACGCAGTATTTT	CASSYPGATDTQYF
.	once	TRBV7-9	TRBJ2-2	TGTGCCAGCAGCTTAAGGACAGGGAGGGACACCGGGGAGCTGTTTTTT	CASSLRTGRDTGELFF
.	.	TRBV14	TRBJ2-2	TGTGCCAGCAGCCACATTAGCGGCCTGAACACCGGGGAGCTGTTTTTT	CASSHISGLNTGELFF
.	few	TRBV4-2	TRBJ1-1	TGTGCCAGCAGCCAAAGGCAGGGGTGGAACACTGAAGCTTTCTTT	CASSQRQGWNTEAFF
.	.	TRBV29-1	TRBJ2-7	TGCAGCGTTGAAGATGACACCTCCTACGAGCAGTACTTC	CSVEDDTSYEQYF
.	.	TRBV5-6	TRBJ1-2	TGTGCCAGCAGCTACAGTAGGGGCTACACCTTC	CASSYSRGYTF
TRBD1	.	TRBV7-2	TRBJ1-1	TGTGCCAGCAGCCTCGGACAGGGCACTGAAGCTTTCTTT	CASSLGQGTEAFF
.	.	TRBV10-1	TRBJ1-1	TGCGCCAGCAGTGAGGGTACAGTGAACACTGAAGCTTTCTTT	CASSEGTVNTEAFF
TRBD2	.	TRBV7-9	TRBJ2-3	TGTGCCAGCAGCTGGGGGGGTAGCACAGATACGCAGTATTTT	CASSWGGSTDTQYF
TRBD1	.	TRBV5-1	TRBJ1-2	TGCGCCAGCAGCTCCGCCGGGGCAGGGGGAGGCTATGGCTACACCTTC	CASSSAGAGGGYGYTF
.	.	TRBV29-1	TRBJ1-1	TGCAGCGTTGAATATAGTGAAGCTTTCTTT	CSVEYSEAFF
.	.	TRBV2	TRBJ1-6	TGTGCCAGCAAGGCAGGCGTCCCCCTCCACTTT	CASKAGVPLHF
.	.	TRBV7-9	TRBJ2-2	TGTGCCAGCAGCTTACGGCGGGACACCGGGGAGCTGTTTTTT	CASSLRRDTGELFF
TRBD2	.	TRBV5-4	TRBJ2-1	TGTGCCAGCAGCCATCCAAATCTAGCGGGGGCTTACAATGAGCAGTTCTTC	CASSHPNLAGAYNEQFF
.	few	TRBV6-1	TRBJ1-2	TGTGCCGTCTCCAGGCTTAACTATGGCTACACCTTC	CAVSRLNYGYTF
TRBD1	.	TRBV27	TRBJ1-5	TGTGCCACCACCCCGTACAGGGGAAGTGGGCCCCAGCATTTT	CATTPYRGSGPQHF
.	.	TRBV19	TRBJ2-6	TGTGCCAGTAGTATTACTGGGGCCAACGTCCTGACTTTC	CASSITGANVLTF
.	once	TRBV19	TRBJ1-3	TGTGCCAGTAGCCGCGGCGGTGCTGGAAACACCATATATTTT	CASSRGGAGNTIYF
TRBD1	.	TRBV7-9	TRBJ1-4	TGTGCCAGCAGCTTAGGAGACAGGGGGCGCGAGGAAAAACTGTTTTTT	CASSLGDRGREEKLFF
TRBD2	.	TRBV7-2	TRBJ2-7	TGTGCCAGCAGCTTAGCTCTAGGTCCTAGCGGGGTCCTTGCCTACGAGCAGTACTTC	CASSLALGPSGVLAYEQYF
.	few	TRBV6-5	TRBJ2-5	TGTGCCAGCAGTTATCAGGGGGGACCGGGGACCCAGTACTTC	CASSYQGGPGTQYF
TRBD1	few	TRBV7-9	TRBJ1-5	TGTGCCAGCAGCTTCGGACAGGGGGTGAATCAGCCCCAGCATTTT	CASSFGQGVNQPQHF
TRBD1	.	TRBV7-2	TRBJ2-5	TGTGCCAGCAGCTTAGAGGACAGGAAAGAGACCCAGTACTTC	CASSLEDRKETQYF
.	.	TRBV25-1	TRBJ1-1	TGTGCCACCACGGGCTCACCGGGACACCGAGGGGTAAAAGCTTTCTTT	CATTGSPGHRGVKAFF
.	.	TRBV15	TRBJ1-2	TGTGCCACCAGTCCCCCACAGGGCAAGAACTTTGATGGCTACACCTTC	CATSPPQGKNFDGYTF
TRBD1	.	TRBV27	TRBJ1-4	TGTGCCAGCAGTCCAGAGACAGGGCAAAAACTGTTTTTT	CASSPETGQKLFF
TRBD1	.	TRBV11-3	TRBJ1-1	TGTGCCAGCAGCTTAGGGACAGGGGATTTAGCTTTCTTT	CASSLGTGDLAFF
.	.	TRBV9	TRBJ1-5	TGTGCCAGCAGCGTACAGAATCAGCCCCAGCATTTT	CASSVQNQPQHF
.	.	TRBV28	TRBJ1-5	TGTGCCAGCGGTCAAGGGGGGGAAAATCAGCCCCAGCATTTT	CASGQGGENQPQHF
TRBD1	.	TRBV30	TRBJ1-2	TGTGCCTGGGACAGGGGGATCAAAAACTATGGCTACACCTTC	CAWDRGIKNYGYTF
.	.	TRBV29-1	TRBJ2-2	TGCAGCGTTGAACAGGGGAACACCGGGGAGCTGTTTTTT	CSVEQGNTGELFF
.	.	TRBV2	TRBJ1-2	TGTGCCAGCAGATTGGGACTGATTAACTATGGCTACACCTTC	CASRLGLINYGYTF
TRBD2	.	TRBV6-5	TRBJ2-7	TGTGCCAGCAGTTACTCGACTAGCGGGGGGTACGAGCAGTACTTC	CASSYSTSGGYEQYF
TRBD1	.	TRBV5-1	TRBJ1-5	TGCGCCAGCAGCTTTACAGGGGCGAGCAATCAGCCCCAGCATTTT	CASSFTGASNQPQHF
.	.	TRBV21-1	TRBJ1-5	TGTGCCAGCAGCAAAGGAGACAGGGGATTCGATCAGCCCCAGCATTTT	CASSKGDRGFDQPQHF
.	few	TRBV4-1	TRBJ1-5	TGCGCCAGCAGCCCGAGAGAAGGCAATCAGCCCCAGCATTTT	CASSPREGNQPQHF
TRBD1	.	TRBV12-5	TRBJ2-1	TGTGCTAGTGGTTTGGTCGGACAGGGCAAGTCCTACAATGAGCAGTTCTTC	CASGLVGQGKSYNEQFF
.	.	TRBV10-3	TRBJ2-2	TGTGCCATCAGGACTGACACGATCCCGACAGACTTTGGGACCGGGGAGCTGTTTTTT	CAIRTDTIPTDFGTGELFF
.	.	TRBV18	TRBJ1-2	TGTGCCAGCTCACCACCGGGGGGGTCCTATGGCTACACCTTC	CASSPPGGSYGYTF
.	.	TRBV7-3	TRBJ2-2	TGTGCCAGCAGCCTCCTGAACACCGGGGAGCTGTTTTTT	CASSLLNTGELFF
TRBD1	.	TRBV9	TRBJ1-5	TGTGCCAGCAGCGCTGACAGGGGTAATCAGCCCCAGCATTTT	CASSADRGNQPQHF
.	once	TRBV4-1	TRBJ1-5	TGCGCCAGCAGCAAGGGGGAACAGGCGGACAATCAGCCCCAGCATTTT	CASSKGEQADNQPQHF
TRBD1	once	TRBV28	TRBJ2-7	TGTGCCAGCAGGAGACAGGGGATTTACGAGCAGTACTTC	CASRRQGIYEQYF
.	.	TRBV5-1	TRBJ2-5	TGCGCCAGCAAGGTCTCCGGGGAAATCCAAGAGACCCAGTACTTC	CASKVSGEIQETQYF
.	.	TRBV5-1	TRBJ1-4	TGCGCCAGCAGCTTGGAAACAGGCCGTAATGAAAAACTGTTTTTT	CASSLETGRNEKLFF
TRBD1	.	TRBV7-9	TRBJ2-3	TGTGCCAGCAGCACCAGGGGGAAGGGCCCAGATACGCAGTATTTT	CASSTRGKGPDTQYF